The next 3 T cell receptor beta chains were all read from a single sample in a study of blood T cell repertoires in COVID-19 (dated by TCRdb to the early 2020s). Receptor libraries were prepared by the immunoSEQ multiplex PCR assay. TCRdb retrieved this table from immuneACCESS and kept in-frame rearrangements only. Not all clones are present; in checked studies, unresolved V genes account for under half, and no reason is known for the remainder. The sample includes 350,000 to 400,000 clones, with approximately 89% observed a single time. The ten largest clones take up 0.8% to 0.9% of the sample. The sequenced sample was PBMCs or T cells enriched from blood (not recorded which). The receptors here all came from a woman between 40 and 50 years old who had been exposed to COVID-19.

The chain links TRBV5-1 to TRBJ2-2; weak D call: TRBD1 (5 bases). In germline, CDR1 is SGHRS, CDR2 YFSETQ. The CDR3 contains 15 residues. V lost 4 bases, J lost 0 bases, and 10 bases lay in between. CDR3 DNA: TGCGCCAGCAGCCAGGGTGATCCGAACACCGGGGAGCTGTTTTTT. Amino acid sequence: CASSQGDPNTGELFF.

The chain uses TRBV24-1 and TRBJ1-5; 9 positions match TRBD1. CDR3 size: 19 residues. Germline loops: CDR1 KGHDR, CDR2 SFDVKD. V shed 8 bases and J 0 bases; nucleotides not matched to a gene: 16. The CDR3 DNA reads TGTGCCACCATTCCGCCCATGACAGGGGGGACTTGTAGCAATCAGCCCCAGCATTTT. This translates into CATIPPMTGGTCSNQPQHF.

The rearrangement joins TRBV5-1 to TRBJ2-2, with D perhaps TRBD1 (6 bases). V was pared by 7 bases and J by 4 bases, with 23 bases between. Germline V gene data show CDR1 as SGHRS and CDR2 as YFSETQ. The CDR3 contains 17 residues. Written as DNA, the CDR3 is TGCGCCAGCGCGAGTACCGGGACACCAGGATCCACCGGGGAGCTGTTTTTT. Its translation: CASASTGTPGSTGELFF.